This is a list of T cell receptor beta chains from one sample in a study of T-cell reconstitution after alpha-beta-depleted transplantation in children. TCRdb independently ran MiXCR on the PCR reads; one entry per CDR3 protein. Here the sample spans about 300,000 distinct CDR3 sequences, over 9% being singletons. The specimen was PBMCs, collected before TCRalphabeta/CD19-depleted stem cell transplant. These receptors all come from a boy younger than two with acute myeloid leukemia, due to receive a stem cell transplant. Both conserved end residues are part of each CDR3. The D gene is left open where the match is weak. Clone size is not always given. Where it is, it says once, few, many or a class for expanded clones.

clone size | CDR3 length | D gene | J gene | V gene | CDR3 protein | CDR3 DNA
many | 16 | TRBD1 | TRBJ1-1 | TRBV7-2 | CASSLDRGHSNTEAFF | TGTGCCAGCAGCTTAGACAGGGGGCATTCGAACACTGAAGCTTTCTTT
NA | 15 | NA | TRBJ2-7 | TRBV27 | CASSLIGDSTYEQYF | TGTGCCAGCAGTTTAATAGGGGACTCCACCTACGAGCAGTACTTC
many | 13 | NA | TRBJ2-7 | TRBV15 | CATSREGSYEQYF | TGTGCCACCAGCAGAGAGGGCTCCTACGAGCAGTACTTC
many | 12 | NA | TRBJ1-3 | TRBV3-1 | CASSSTGNTIYF | TGTGCCAGCAGCTCTACTGGAAACACCATATATTTT
many | 19 | NA | TRBJ2-5 | TRBV29-1 | CSVEDSRGLREAIQETQYF | TGCAGCGTTGAAGATTCGCGAGGACTTCGAGAGGCTATCCAAGAGACCCAGTACTTC
NA | 18 | TRBD2 | TRBJ2-1 | TRBV11-1 | CALCLAGLAGGFYNEQFF | TGTGCCCTCTGTTTAGCGGGACTAGCGGGGGGTTTCTACAATGAGCAGTTCTTC
NA | 17 | NA | TRBJ1-3 | TRBV7-2 | CASTIVGIGYSGNTIYF | TGTGCCAGCACCATAGTGGGAATAGGGTACTCTGGAAACACCATATATTTT
few | 14 | TRBD1 | TRBJ2-7 | TRBV7-2 | CASSSGTGRHEQYF | TGTGCCAGCAGTTCCGGGACAGGGAGACACGAGCAGTACTTC
many | 13 | NA | TRBJ2-7 | TRBV15 | CATRDTSSYEQYF | TGTGCCACCCGGGACACGAGCTCCTACGAGCAGTACTTC
many | 14 | NA | TRBJ2-5 | TRBV7-2 | CASSLAGFQETQYF | TGTGCCAGCAGCTTAGCTGGGTTCCAAGAGACCCAGTACTTC
many | 20 | NA | TRBJ2-3 | TRBV4-2 | CASSQASRGLQIYSTDTQYF | TGTGCCAGCAGCCAAGCGAGCAGGGGCCTTCAAATCTATAGCACAGATACGCAGTATTTT
NA | 13 | NA | TRBJ2-7 | TRBV9 | CASSLHQGSEQYF | TGTGCCAGCAGCCTTCACCAGGGGAGCGAGCAGTACTTC
many | 16 | TRBD2 | TRBJ2-2 | TRBV12-3/TRBV12-4 | CASSFGRLPNTGELFF | TGTGCCAGCAGTTTCGGGAGGCTCCCGAACACCGGGGAGCTGTTTTTT
few | 15 | TRBD2 | TRBJ2-4 | TRBV20-1 | CSARDPAGTKNIQYF | TGCAGTGCTAGAGATCCAGCGGGAACCAAAAACATTCAGTACTTC
many | 16 | TRBD2 | TRBJ2-3 | TRBV7-9 | CASSPRLAGRTDTQYF | TGTGCCAGCAGCCCCCGACTAGCGGGGCGCACAGATACGCAGTATTTT
many | 14 | NA | TRBJ1-6 | TRBV7-6 | CASSLNKGISPLHF | TGTGCCAGCAGCTTAAACAAGGGGATTTCACCCCTCCACTTT
many | 14 | TRBD2 | TRBJ2-7 | TRBV29-1 | CSVLAGTSGYEQYF | TGCAGCGTCCTTGCCGGGACTAGCGGCTACGAGCAGTACTTC
many | 12 | TRBD1 | TRBJ2-1 | TRBV12-3/TRBV12-4 | CASRRTGSEQFF | TGTGCCAGCAGACGGACAGGGAGTGAGCAGTTCTTC
many | 15 | TRBD2 | TRBJ2-5 | TRBV7-2 | CASSSQRGVEETQYF | TGTGCCAGCAGCTCTCAGCGGGGGGTCGAAGAGACCCAGTACTTC
many | 17 | NA | TRBJ1-1 | TRBV7-2 | CASSFMALWGANTEAFF | TGTGCCAGCAGCTTTATGGCCCTTTGGGGGGCGAACACTGAAGCTTTCTTT
many | 14 | NA | TRBJ1-2 | TRBV28 | CASSFPDGNYGYTF | TGTGCCAGCAGTTTCCCGGACGGAAACTATGGCTACACCTTC
many | 16 | NA | TRBJ1-1 | TRBV20-1 | CSARYPQGGVYTEAFF | TGCAGTGCTAGGTATCCTCAGGGAGGGGTTTACACTGAAGCTTTCTTT
NA | 14 | TRBD1 | TRBJ2-2 | TRBV29-1 | CSVDWTGDGGELFF | TGCAGCGTTGATTGGACAGGGGATGGCGGGGAGCTGTTTTTT
many | 12 | NA | TRBJ2-6 | TRBV10-3 | CAISRGANVLTF | TGTGCCATCAGTCGAGGGGCCAACGTCCTGACTTTC
NA | 20 | NA | TRBJ2-7 | TRBV12-3/TRBV12-4 | CAITHTGKRRSPQTTGEQYF | TGTGCCATTACACACACTGGAAAGAGACGTAGTCCCCAAACTACTGGGGAGCAGTACTTC
many | 19 | NA | TRBJ2-1 | TRBV4-3 | CASSQDMGRGGSSYNEQFF | TGCGCCAGCAGCCAAGATATGGGAAGGGGAGGTAGCTCCTACAATGAGCAGTTCTTC
few | 13 | TRBD1 | TRBJ2-7 | TRBV5-1 | CASKGQGLYEQYF | TGCGCCAGCAAGGGACAGGGGTTATACGAGCAGTACTTC
many | 15 | NA | TRBJ2-5 | TRBV3-1 | CASSQVASALQTQYF | TGTGCCAGCAGCCAAGTCGCTAGCGCCTTACAGACCCAGTACTTC
many | 14 | NA | TRBJ1-4 | TRBV20-1 | CSARRAGRFEKLFF | TGCAGTGCTCGCCGTGCAGGGAGGTTCGAAAAACTGTTTTTT
NA | 14 | NA | TRBJ2-1 | TRBV20-1 | CSARADSFVDEQFF | TGCAGTGCTAGAGCCGACAGTTTCGTGGATGAGCAGTTCTTC
many | 13 | TRBD1 | TRBJ2-7 | TRBV10-3 | CAIRNRGQYEQYF | TGTGCCATCAGGAACAGGGGTCAGTACGAGCAGTACTTC
many | 16 | TRBD2 | TRBJ2-3 | TRBV12-3/TRBV12-4 | CASRSLAGGPTDTQYF | TGTGCCAGCAGGTCATTAGCGGGGGGCCCCACAGATACGCAGTATTTT
few | 14 | NA | TRBJ2-4 | TRBV11-2 | CASSSPVGRHIQYF | TGTGCCAGCAGCTCCCCAGTAGGCAGGCACATTCAGTACTTC
NA | 15 | TRBD2 | TRBJ2-7 | TRBV7-9 | CASSFPSGNSYEQYF | TGTGCCAGCAGCTTCCCTAGCGGGAACTCCTACGAGCAGTACTTC
NA | 12 | NA | TRBJ2-1 | TRBV29-1 | CSVPRASNEQFF | TGCAGCGTCCCTCGGGCCTCTAATGAGCAGTTCTTC
many | 14 | TRBD2 | TRBJ2-7 | TRBV4-2 | CASSPAGVTYEQYF | TGTGCCAGCAGCCCTGCGGGAGTGACCTACGAGCAGTACTTC
many | 14 | TRBD2 | TRBJ2-7 | TRBV20-1 | CSASSGLVNYEQYF | TGCAGTGCTAGTTCCGGACTAGTCAACTACGAGCAGTACTTC
many | 15 | TRBD2 | TRBJ2-2 | TRBV7-3 | CASSFGTSFSGELFF | TGTGCCAGCAGCTTCGGGACTAGCTTCTCCGGGGAGCTGTTTTTT
many | 16 | TRBD2 | TRBJ2-2 | TRBV5-1 | CASSMPNREGRGELFF | TGCGCCAGCAGCATGCCCAACCGGGAGGGCAGAGGGGAGCTGTTTTTT
many | 15 | TRBD1 | TRBJ2-1 | TRBV7-3 | CASSVRDRDYNEQFF | TGTGCCAGCAGCGTCCGGGACAGGGACTACAATGAGCAGTTCTTC